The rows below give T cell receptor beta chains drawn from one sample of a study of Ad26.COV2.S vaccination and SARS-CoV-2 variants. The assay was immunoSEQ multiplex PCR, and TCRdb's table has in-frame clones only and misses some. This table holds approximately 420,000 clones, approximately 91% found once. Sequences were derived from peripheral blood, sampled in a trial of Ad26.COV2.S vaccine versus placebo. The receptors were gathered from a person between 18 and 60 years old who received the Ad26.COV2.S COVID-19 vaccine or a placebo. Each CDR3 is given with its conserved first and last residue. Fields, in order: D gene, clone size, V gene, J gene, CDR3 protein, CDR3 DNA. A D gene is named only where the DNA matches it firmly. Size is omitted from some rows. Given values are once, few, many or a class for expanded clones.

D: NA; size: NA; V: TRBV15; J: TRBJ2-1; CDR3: CATSRDSPSNEQFF; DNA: TGTGCCACCAGCAGAGATTCCCCTTCCAATGAGCAGTTCTTC
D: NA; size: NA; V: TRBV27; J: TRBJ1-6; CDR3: CASSLDSGDSPLHF; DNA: TGTGCCAGCAGTTTAGACAGTGGGGATTCACCCCTCCACTTT
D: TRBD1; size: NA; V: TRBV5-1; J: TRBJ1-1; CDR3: CASTTTGTMNTEAFF; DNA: TGCGCCAGCACCACGACAGGGACGATGAACACTGAAGCTTTCTTT
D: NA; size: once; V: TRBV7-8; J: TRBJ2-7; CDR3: CASSSRQSLYEQYF; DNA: TGTGCCAGCAGCTCCCGACAGTCCCTCTACGAGCAGTACTTC
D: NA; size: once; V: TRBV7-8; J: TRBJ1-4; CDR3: CASSLIATAPPNEKLFF; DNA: TGTGCCAGCAGCTTAATCGCCACCGCACCCCCTAATGAAAAACTGTTTTTT
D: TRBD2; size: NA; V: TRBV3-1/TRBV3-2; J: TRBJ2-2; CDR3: CASSTAGGPGELFF; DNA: TGTGCCAGCAGTACAGCGGGGGGGCCCGGGGAGCTGTTTTTT
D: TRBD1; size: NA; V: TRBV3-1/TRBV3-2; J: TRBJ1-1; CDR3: CASSQDWTGGHEAFF; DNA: TGTGCCAGCAGCCAAGATTGGACAGGGGGCCATGAAGCTTTCTTT
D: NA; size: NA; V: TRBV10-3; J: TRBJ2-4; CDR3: CAISEGGLKNIQYF; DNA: TGTGCCATCAGTGAAGGGGGACTAAAAAACATTCAGTACTTC
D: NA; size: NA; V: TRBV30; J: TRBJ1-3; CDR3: CAWSGEGNTIYF; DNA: TGTGCCTGGAGTGGGGAGGGAAACACCATATATTTT
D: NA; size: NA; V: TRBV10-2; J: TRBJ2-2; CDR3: CASSQDLPTGELFF; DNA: TGCGCCAGCAGCCAGGACCTCCCCACCGGGGAGCTGTTTTTT
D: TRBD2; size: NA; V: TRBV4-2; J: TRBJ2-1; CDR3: CASSPRGVLNNEQFF; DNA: TGTGCCAGCAGCCCGCGGGGGGTATTAAACAATGAGCAGTTCTTC
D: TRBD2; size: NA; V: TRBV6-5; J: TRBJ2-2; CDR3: CASSYPTSGPTGELFF; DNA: TGTGCCAGCAGTTATCCGACTAGCGGTCCCACCGGGGAGCTGTTTTTT
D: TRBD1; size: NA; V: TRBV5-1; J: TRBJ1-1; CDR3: CASSFNRGEAFF; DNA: TGCGCCAGCAGCTTTAACAGGGGAGAAGCTTTCTTT
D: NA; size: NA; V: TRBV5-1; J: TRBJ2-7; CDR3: CASSLEGGRSYEQYF; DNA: TGCGCCAGCAGCTTGGAGGGGGGGAGATCCTACGAGCAGTACTTC
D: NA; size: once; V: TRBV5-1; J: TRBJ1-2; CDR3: CASSLVGEVYGYTF; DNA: TGCGCCAGCAGCTTGGTAGGGGAGGTCTATGGCTACACCTTC
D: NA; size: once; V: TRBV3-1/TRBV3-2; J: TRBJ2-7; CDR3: CASSQAISSYEQYF; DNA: TGTGCCAGCAGCCAGGCGATAAGCTCCTACGAGCAGTACTTC
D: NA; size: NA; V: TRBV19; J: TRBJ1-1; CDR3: CASSHRDGNTEAFF; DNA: TGTGCCAGTAGTCACCGGGACGGGAACACTGAAGCTTTCTTT
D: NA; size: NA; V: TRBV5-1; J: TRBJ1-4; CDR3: CASSFGGLNEKLFF; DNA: TGCGCCAGCAGCTTCGGAGGGCTTAATGAAAAACTGTTTTTT
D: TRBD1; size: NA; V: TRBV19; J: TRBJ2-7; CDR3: CASRPGQDSYEQYF; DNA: TGTGCCAGTAGACCGGGACAGGACTCCTACGAGCAGTACTTC
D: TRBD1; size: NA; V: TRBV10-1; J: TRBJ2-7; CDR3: CASSESRTGSYEQYF; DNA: TGCGCCAGCAGTGAGTCCAGGACAGGGTCGTACGAGCAGTACTTC
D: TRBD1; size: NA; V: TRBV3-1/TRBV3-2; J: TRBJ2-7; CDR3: CASSPTRGQGWREQYF; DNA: TGTGCCAGCAGCCCCACGCGGGGACAGGGGTGGAGGGAGCAGTACTTC
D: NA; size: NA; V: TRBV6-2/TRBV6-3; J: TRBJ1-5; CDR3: CASSYSGPREPQHF; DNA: TGTGCCAGCAGTTACTCAGGGCCTAGAGAGCCCCAGCATTTT
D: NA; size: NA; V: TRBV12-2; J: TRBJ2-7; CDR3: CASRLEPSAGPPSYEQYF; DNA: TGTGCAAGTCGCTTAGAACCCTCGGCAGGTCCACCCTCCTACGAGCAGTACTTC
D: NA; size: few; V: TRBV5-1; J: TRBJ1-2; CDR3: CASSLAQDGYGYTF; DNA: TGCGCCAGCAGCTTGGCACAGGATGGCTATGGCTACACCTTC
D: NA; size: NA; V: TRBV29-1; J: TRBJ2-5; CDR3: CSVGVGGRQETQYF; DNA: TGCAGCGTTGGTGTGGGGGGGCGTCAAGAGACCCAGTACTTC
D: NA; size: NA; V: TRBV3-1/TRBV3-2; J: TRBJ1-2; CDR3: CASSQRDGGYTF; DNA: TGTGCCAGCAGCCAACGGGATGGCGGCTACACCTTC
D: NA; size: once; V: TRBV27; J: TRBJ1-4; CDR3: CASSLYGLGEETNEKLFF; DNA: TGTGCCAGCAGTTTGTACGGGTTGGGCGAGGAGACTAATGAAAAACTGTTTTTT